This T cell receptor beta chain was captured by sequencing in a study of T cell repertoires in cytomegalovirus infection. Study overall: The public TCR beta signatures pointed to both CMV infection and matching HLA type. Overall study results and limits: Predominance within the ex vivo response was attributable to HLA-C-restricted CMV-specific TCR beta clonotypes. Identification of carriers of CMV plus the relevant HLA was performed using cumulative public TCR beta family frequency.

TCRdb called the reads again in MiXCR, with one record for every CDR3 protein. Counted here are approximately 400,000 distinct CDR3 sequences, approximately 32% occurring once; the ten biggest clones make up around 13%. This clonotype has a count of ten or more. Its matching antigen is unknown. With 1 base removed from V and 2 bases from J, the gap between germline ends came to 10 bases. The germline gives CDR1 SGHVS, CDR2 FNYEAQ. The CDR3 is 15 amino acids. The sequenced sample consisted of PBMCs. V and J are TRBV7-6 and TRBJ2-3; D gene ambiguous. This TCR derives from a human donor in good health (CMV status not recorded). Some clones in this sample may be carry-over from other donors' samples. CDR3 residues: CASSLEGKVTDTQYF. The CDR3 DNA sequence: TGTGCCAGCAGCTTAGAGGGAAAGGTCACAGATACGCAGTATTTT. Complete variable domain (other parts from reference TRBV7-6 and TRBJ2-3): GAGVSQSPRYKVTKRGQDVALRCDPISGHVSLYWYRQALGQGPEFLTYFNYEAQQDKSGLPNDRFSAERPEGSISTLTIQRTEQRDSAMYRCASSLEGKVTDTQYFGPGTRLTVL.